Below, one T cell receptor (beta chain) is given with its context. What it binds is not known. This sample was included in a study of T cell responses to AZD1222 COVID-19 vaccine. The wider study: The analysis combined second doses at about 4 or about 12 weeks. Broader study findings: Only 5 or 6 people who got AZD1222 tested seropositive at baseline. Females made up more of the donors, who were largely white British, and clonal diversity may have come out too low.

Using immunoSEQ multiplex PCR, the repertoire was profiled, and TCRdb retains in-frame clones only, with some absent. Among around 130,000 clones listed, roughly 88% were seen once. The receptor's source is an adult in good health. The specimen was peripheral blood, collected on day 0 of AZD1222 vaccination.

DNA for the CDR3: TGTGCCAGCAGTGAGATGCTAGCGGGAGGTTACGAGCAGTACTTC. It is translated as CASSEMLAGGYEQYF. The chain has TRBV2 and TRBJ2-7; 11 bases fit TRBD2. V trimming: 3 bases; J trimming: 4 bases; junction bases outside the gene matches: 5. Germline CDR1 and CDR2: SNHLY and FYNNEI. This CDR3 region has 15 residues.